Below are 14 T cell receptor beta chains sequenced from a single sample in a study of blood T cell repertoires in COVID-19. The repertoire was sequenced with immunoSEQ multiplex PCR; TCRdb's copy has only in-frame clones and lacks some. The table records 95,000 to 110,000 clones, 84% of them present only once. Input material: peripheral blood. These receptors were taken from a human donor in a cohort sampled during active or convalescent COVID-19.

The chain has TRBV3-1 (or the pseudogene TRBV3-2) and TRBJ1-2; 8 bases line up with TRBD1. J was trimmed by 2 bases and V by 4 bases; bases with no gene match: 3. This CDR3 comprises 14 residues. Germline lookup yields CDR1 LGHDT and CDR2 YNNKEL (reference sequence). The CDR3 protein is CASSLRQGNYGYTF. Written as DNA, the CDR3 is TGTGCCAGCAGCCTCCGACAGGGGAACTATGGCTACACCTTC.

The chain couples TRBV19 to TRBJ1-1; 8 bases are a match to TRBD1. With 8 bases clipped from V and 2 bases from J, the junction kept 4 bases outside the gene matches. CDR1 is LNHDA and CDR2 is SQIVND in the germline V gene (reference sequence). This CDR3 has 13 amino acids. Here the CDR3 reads CASGQGFNTEAFF. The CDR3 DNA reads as TGTGCCAGTGGACAGGGTTTTAACACTGAAGCTTTCTTT.

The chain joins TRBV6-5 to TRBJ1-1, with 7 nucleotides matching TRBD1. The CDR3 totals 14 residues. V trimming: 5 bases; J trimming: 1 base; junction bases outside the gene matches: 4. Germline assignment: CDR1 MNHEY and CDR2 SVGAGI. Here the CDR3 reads CASSPQGTNTEAFF. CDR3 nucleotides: TGTGCCAGCAGTCCACAGGGGACGAACACTGAAGCTTTCTTT.

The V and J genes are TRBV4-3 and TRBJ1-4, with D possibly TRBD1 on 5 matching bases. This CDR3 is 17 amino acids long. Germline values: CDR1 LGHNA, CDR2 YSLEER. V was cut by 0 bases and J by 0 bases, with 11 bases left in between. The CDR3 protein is CASSQEAGIATNEKLFF. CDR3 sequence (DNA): TGCGCCAGCAGCCAAGAGGCAGGGATTGCAACTAATGAAAAACTGTTTTTT.

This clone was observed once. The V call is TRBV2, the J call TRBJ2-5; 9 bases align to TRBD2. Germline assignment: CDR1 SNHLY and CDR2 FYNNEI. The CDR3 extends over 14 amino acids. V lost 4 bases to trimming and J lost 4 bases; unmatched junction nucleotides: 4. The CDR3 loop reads CASSVERGVETQYF. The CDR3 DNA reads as TGTGCCAGCAGTGTCGAGCGGGGGGTAGAGACCCAGTACTTC.

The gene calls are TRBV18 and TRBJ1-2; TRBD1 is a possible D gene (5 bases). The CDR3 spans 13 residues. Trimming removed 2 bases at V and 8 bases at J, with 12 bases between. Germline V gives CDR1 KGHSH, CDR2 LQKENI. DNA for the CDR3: TGTGCCAGCTCACCATCCGGGGGTGGAGGCTACACCTTC. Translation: CASSPSGGGGYTF.

CDR3 bases: TGTGCCAGCAGGCGGCGACAGGGAGGCTATGGCTACACCTTC. Encoded protein: CASRRRQGGYGYTF. This chain joins TRBV21-1 and TRBJ1-2; the D segment call TRBD1 is taken from the table without a DNA check. TRBV21-1 is noted as a pseudogene. This CDR3 is 14 amino acids long.

The CDR3 region has the DNA TGTGCCAGTCACCTCGGGGATACGCAGTATTTT. Residues: CASHLGDTQYF. The chain carries TRBV5-5 and TRBJ2-3; no firm D call. Deletions cut 8 bases from V and 6 bases from J, with 10 bases between. Germline CDR1 and CDR2: SGHKS and YYEKEE (reference sequence). The CDR3 is made up of 11 amino acids.

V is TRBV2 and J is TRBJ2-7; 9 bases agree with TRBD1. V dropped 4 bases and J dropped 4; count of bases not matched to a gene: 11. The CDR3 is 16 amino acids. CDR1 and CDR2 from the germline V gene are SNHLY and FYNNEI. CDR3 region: CASSASAGTGFYEQYF. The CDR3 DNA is TGTGCCAGCAGTGCAAGCGCCGGGACAGGGTTTTACGAGCAGTACTTC.

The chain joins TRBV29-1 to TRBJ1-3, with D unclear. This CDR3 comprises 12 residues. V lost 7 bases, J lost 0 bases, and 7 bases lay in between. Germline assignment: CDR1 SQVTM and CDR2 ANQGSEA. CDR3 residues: CSAQISGNTIYF. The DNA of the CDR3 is TGCAGCGCACAGATCTCTGGAAACACCATATATTTT.

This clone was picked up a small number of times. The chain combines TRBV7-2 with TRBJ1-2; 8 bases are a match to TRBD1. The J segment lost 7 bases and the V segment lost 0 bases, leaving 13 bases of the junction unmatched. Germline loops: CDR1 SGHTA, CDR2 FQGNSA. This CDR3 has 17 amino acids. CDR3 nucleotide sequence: TGTGCCAGCAGCTTAGCTGGGGGCCCTTCAGGGGGCCTTGGCTACACCTTC. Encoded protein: CASSLAGGPSGGLGYTF.

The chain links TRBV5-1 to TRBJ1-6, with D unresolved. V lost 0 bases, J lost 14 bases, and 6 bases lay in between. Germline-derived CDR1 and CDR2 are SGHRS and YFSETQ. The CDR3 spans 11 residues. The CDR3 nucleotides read TGCGCCAGCAGCTTGGACGGTGCCCTCCACTTT. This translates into CASSLDGALHF.

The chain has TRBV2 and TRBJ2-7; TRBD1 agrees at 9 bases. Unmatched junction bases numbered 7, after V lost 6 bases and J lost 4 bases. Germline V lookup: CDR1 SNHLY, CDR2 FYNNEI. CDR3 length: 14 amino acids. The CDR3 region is CASRGQGIGYEQYF. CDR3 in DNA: TGTGCCAGCAGGGGACAGGGAATAGGATACGAGCAGTACTTC. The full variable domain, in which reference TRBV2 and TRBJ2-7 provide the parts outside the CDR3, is EPEVTQTPSHQVTQMGQEVILRCVPISNHLYFYWYRQILGQKVEFLVSFYNNEISEKSEIFDDQFSVERPDGSNFTLKIRSTKLEDSAMYFCASRGQGIGYEQYFGPGTRLTVT.

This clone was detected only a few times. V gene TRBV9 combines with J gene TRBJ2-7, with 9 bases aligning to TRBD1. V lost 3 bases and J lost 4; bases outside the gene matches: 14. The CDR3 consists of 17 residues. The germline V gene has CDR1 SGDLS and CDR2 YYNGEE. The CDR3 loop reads CASSAGVGDRALYEQYF. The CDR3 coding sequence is TGTGCCAGCAGCGCCGGAGTGGGGGACAGGGCTCTTTACGAGCAGTACTTC.